One and the same sample provided the 23 T cell receptor beta chains below, sequenced in a study of human T cells and chemical hapten exposure. Time point described: patch test 1, 2 weeks after DPC sensitization. Treatment here: therapeutic diphenylcyclopropenone sensitization with weekly scalp DPC. In TCRdb, the RACE reads were re-called with MiXCR into one record per CDR3 protein. This table holds 380,000 or so distinct CDR3 sequences, roughly 5% found once. Sequencing was performed on whole blood, taken in connection with sensitization to the hapten diphenylcyclopropenone (DPC). All receptors derive from a woman between 45 and 65 years old with alopecia areata. Some clones in this sample may be carry-over from other donors' samples.

This clonotype was counted a few times. The J gene is TRBJ2-7, the V gene TRBV10-3, with unresolved D. CDR1 is ENHRY and CDR2 is SYGVKD in the germline V gene. Trimming cost V 0 bases and J 5 bases, with 14 bases left between them. The CDR3 sequence is 15 residues long. In nucleotides, the CDR3 is TGTGCCATCAGTGAGTCTGGGGTAGCCCCGGACGAGCAGTACTTC. Translating gives CAISESGVAPDEQYF.

This chain joins TRBV7-8 and TRBJ2-7; D remains ambiguous. With 5 bases removed from V and 2 bases from J, the gap between germline ends came to 10 bases. Germline V gene data show CDR1 as SGHVS and CDR2 as FQNEAQ. This CDR3 is built from 13 residues. The CDR3 spells CASSKDGPYEQYF. CDR3 in DNA: TGTGCCAGCAGCAAGGACGGTCCCTACGAGCAGTACTTC.

The V gene is TRBV27, the J gene TRBJ1-1; no clear D. V lost 11 bases to trimming and J lost 0 bases, with 7 bases between them. The CDR3 length is 11 residues. CDR1 MNHEY and CDR2 SMNVEV come from the germline V gene (reference sequence). The CDR3 here is CAPPMNTEAFF. The CDR3 nucleotides are TGTGCCCCTCCGATGAACACTGAAGCTTTCTTT.

This clonotype was counted at least ten times. The gene calls are TRBV5-5 and TRBJ2-3; D uncertain. Germline CDR1 SGHKS, CDR2 YYEKEE (reference sequence). Trimming cost V 5 bases and J 3 bases, with 16 bases left between them. CDR3 size: 15 residues. In DNA, the CDR3 is TGTGCCAGCAGACTTCCGACAAGACCGACAGATACGCAGTATTTT. Its translation is CASRLPTRPTDTQYF.

This clonotype has ten or more counts. The chain recombines TRBV7-6 with TRBJ1-2; D gene ambiguous. This CDR3 comprises 16 residues. The germline V gene has CDR1 SGHVS and CDR2 FNYEAQ. The V gene lost 5 bases and the J gene lost 8 bases, with 24 bases spanning the gap. CDR3 coding DNA: TGTGCCAGCAGCCCCGAGCCGGGCCTTCTTGCGGAGGGCTACACCTTC. Protein sequence: CASSPEPGLLAEGYTF.

At least ten counts were recorded for this clonotype. The rearrangement links TRBV5-1 to TRBJ1-2; 8 bases are shared with TRBD1. CDR3 length: 17 amino acids. Germline V gene lookup returns CDR1 SGHRS and CDR2 YFSETQ. Trimming cost V 6 bases and J 6 bases; bases outside gene matches: 19. CDR3 in DNA: TGCGCCAGCAACAGGGGAGCGACAGGGGAGGGCCTCCATGGCTACACCTTC. As protein: CASNRGATGEGLHGYTF.

This clonotype was seen many times. V gene TRBV28 combines with J gene TRBJ2-1, with TRBD2 matching over 9 bases. This CDR3 has 15 amino acids. The germline CDR1 and CDR2 sequences are MDHEN and SYDVKM. V dropped 3 bases and J dropped 4; count of bases not matched to a gene: 4. Written as DNA, the CDR3 is TGTGCCAGCAGTTTCCGGACTAGCGAGTACAATGAGCAGTTCTTC. Its protein is CASSFRTSEYNEQFF.

The gene calls are TRBV4-3 and TRBJ2-7; 8 nucleotides line up with TRBD2. The CDR3 is 14 residues long. The trim removed 5 bases at V and 5 bases at J, leaving 8 bases unmatched. Germline loops: CDR1 LGHNA, CDR2 YSLEER. The chain's CDR3 is CASSRGLGGDEQYF. DNA of the CDR3: TGCGCCAGCAGCAGAGGTCTCGGGGGGGACGAGCAGTACTTC.

The V gene is TRBV24-1, the J gene TRBJ2-5, with 7 bases identical to TRBD1. The CDR3 extends over 14 amino acids. V lost 3 bases, J lost 5 bases, and 5 bases stayed unmatched. Germline CDR1 KGHDR, CDR2 SFDVKD. The CDR3 nucleotides are TGTGCCACCAGTGATCAACAGGGGACGGAGACCCAGTACTTC. This translates into CATSDQQGTETQYF.

The rearrangement links TRBV4-3 to TRBJ1-2; maybe TRBD1 (6 bases). The V and J ends lost 0 bases and 3 bases respectively, with 11 bases between them. The length of the CDR3 is 15 residues. CDR1 is LGHNA and CDR2 is YSLEER in the germline V gene. The CDR3 reads CASSQDINRDYGYTF. The CDR3 nucleotides are TGCGCCAGCAGCCAAGACATAAACAGGGACTATGGCTACACCTTC.

This sequence joins TRBV4-3 and TRBJ2-3; TRBD2 matches 8 bases. The CDR3 spans 14 residues. J was trimmed by 8 bases and V by 6 bases; bases with no gene match: 10. Germline values: CDR1 LGHNA, CDR2 YSLEER. CDR3 residues: CASSPTSGASTQYF. Written as DNA, the CDR3 is TGCGCCAGCAGTCCCACTAGCGGAGCCAGTACGCAGTATTTT.

In this sample, this clonotype turned up a few times. The rearrangement joins TRBV29-1 to TRBJ2-1; maybe TRBD2 (5 bases). Per germline, CDR1 SQVTM and CDR2 ANQGSEA. With 3 bases removed from V and 0 bases from J, the gap between germline ends came to 15 bases. The CDR3 spans 16 residues. CDR3: CSVEARSGSSYNEQFF. The CDR3 bases are TGCAGCGTTGAGGCGCGGTCGGGGAGCTCCTACAATGAGCAGTTCTTC.

This clonotype was observed many times. The chain couples TRBV5-6 to TRBJ2-7, with 7 bases that match TRBD2. There are 17 residues in the CDR3. Germline V lookup: CDR1 SGHDT, CDR2 YYEEEE. V trimming: 0 bases; J trimming: 1 base; junction bases outside the gene matches: 10. CDR3 region: CASSLEAGRDWSYEQYF. The CDR3 DNA follows: TGTGCCAGCAGCTTGGAGGCAGGGAGGGATTGGTCCTACGAGCAGTACTTC.

This clonotype turned up a few times. This sequence joins TRBV28 and TRBJ2-7; no clear D. Per the germline V gene, CDR1 is MDHEN and CDR2 is SYDVKM. The CDR3 has 13 residues. V dropped 2 bases and J dropped 2 bases, with 7 bases sitting between them. CDR3 loop: CASSLQEPYEQYF. The CDR3 DNA reads TGTGCCAGCAGTTTACAGGAACCCTACGAGCAGTACTTC.

This chain joins TRBV12-3 or TRBV12-4 and TRBJ2-2; D is unclear. Trimming removed 3 bases at V and 6 bases at J, with 8 bases between. This CDR3 has 13 amino acids. The CDR3: CASSFDSSGELFF. DNA of the CDR3: TGTGCCAGCAGTTTTGATTCATCCGGGGAGCTGTTTTTT.

The genes are TRBV7-2 and TRBJ2-2; no clear D. The CDR3 contains 14 residues. CDR1 SGHTA and CDR2 FQGNSA come from the germline V gene. The germline V and J ends were trimmed by 5 bases and 1 base, with 8 bases remaining between them. CDR3 in amino acids: CASSKKVNTGELFF. In DNA, the CDR3 is TGTGCCAGCAGCAAGAAAGTGAACACCGGGGAGCTGTTTTTT.

This clonotype was observed a few times. V usage is TRBV4-3 and J usage is TRBJ2-1; a possible D gene is TRBD1 (6 bases). Germline CDR1 and CDR2: LGHNA and YSLEER. V was pared by 0 bases and J by 7 bases, with 16 bases between. This CDR3 contains 16 residues. In DNA form, the CDR3 reads TGCGCCAGCAGCCAAGATACAGGGAGCCCGCCGAATGAGCAGTTCTTC. Protein: CASSQDTGSPPNEQFF.

This clonotype was seen more than once but under ten times. The CDR3 protein is CASTGGTGTSNQPQHF. The CDR3 DNA reads as TGTGCCAGCACCGGCGGGACAGGGACTAGCAATCAGCCCCAGCATTTT. The V call is TRBV7-8, the J call TRBJ1-5; 9 bases agree with TRBD1. The germline gives CDR1 SGHVS, CDR2 FQNEAQ. After removal of 7 bases from V and 0 bases from J, the junction contained 7 bases not matched to a gene. CDR3 length: 16 residues.

This clonotype showed up many times. The chain joins TRBV6-1 to TRBJ2-4, with D hard to call. V was shortened by 5 bases and J by 5 bases, with 16 bases between the two germline ends. The CDR3 totals 15 residues. CDR1 is MNHNS and CDR2 is SASEGT in the germline V gene. CDR3 DNA: TGTGCCAGCAGTCGGCCGACACGTCCTGAAAACATTCAGTACTTC. Amino acids: CASSRPTRPENIQYF.

The chain combines TRBV3-1 with TRBJ2-5; TRBD2 matches at 9 bases. CDR1 is LGHDT and CDR2 is YNNKEL in the germline V gene (reference sequence). The CDR3 sequence is 16 residues long. Trimming at V came to 4 bases and at J to 1 base, leaving 7 bases not matched to a gene. In DNA form, the CDR3 reads TGTGCCAGCAGCCGGAGTAGCGGGAGAGTCCAAGAGACCCAGTACTTC. It specifies CASSRSSGRVQETQYF.

This clonotype was detected ten times or more. The chain recombines TRBV7-2 with TRBJ1-1; the D is unclear. Deletions cut 1 base from V and 8 bases from J, with 11 bases between. The CDR3 extends over 13 amino acids. CDR1 is SGHTA, CDR2 FQGNSA, per germline. CDR3 sequence: CASSLDRTSEAFF. CDR3 nucleotide sequence: TGTGCCAGCAGCTTAGACCGAACGTCCGAAGCTTTCTTT.

The rearrangement uses TRBV5-1 and TRBJ2-7; 12 positions agree with TRBD1. Germline V gene sequence: CDR1 SGHRS, CDR2 YFSETQ. The length of the CDR3 is 14 residues. V lost 7 bases and J lost 6; bases outside the gene matches: 8. CDR3 protein: CASGTGTGGPEQYF. The CDR3 DNA is TGCGCCAGCGGAACCGGGACAGGGGGCCCCGAGCAGTACTTC.

There are many counts of this clonotype. This rearrangement joins TRBV6-5 to TRBJ2-5; possibly TRBD1 or TRBD2 for D (5 bases each). Germline V gene lookup returns CDR1 MNHEY and CDR2 SVGAGI. V lost 6 bases and J lost 2, with 16 bases in between. This CDR3 comprises 15 residues. The CDR3, as DNA: TGTGCCAGCAGCAGGTCCCCGGGACCACAAGAGACCCAGTACTTC. This encodes CASSRSPGPQETQYF.